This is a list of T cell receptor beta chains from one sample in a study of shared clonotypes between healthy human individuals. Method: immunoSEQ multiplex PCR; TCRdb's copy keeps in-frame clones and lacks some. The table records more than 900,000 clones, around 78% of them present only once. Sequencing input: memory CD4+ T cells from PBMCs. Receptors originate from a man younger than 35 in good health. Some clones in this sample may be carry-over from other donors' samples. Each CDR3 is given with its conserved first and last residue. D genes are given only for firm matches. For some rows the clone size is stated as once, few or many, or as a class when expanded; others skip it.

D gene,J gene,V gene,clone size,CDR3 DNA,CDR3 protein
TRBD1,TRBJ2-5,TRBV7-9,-,TGTGCCAGCAGCTTAGTAGGTGACAGGGGGATCAGGGAGACCCAGTACTTC,CASSLVGDRGIRETQYF
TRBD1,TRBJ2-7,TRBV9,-,TGTGCCAGCAGCCTCGAGGACAGGGCCGAGCAGTACTTC,CASSLEDRAEQYF
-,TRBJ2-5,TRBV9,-,TGTGCCAGCTCCCGGGTTTTGCAAGGGACCCAGTACTTC,CASSRVLQGTQYF
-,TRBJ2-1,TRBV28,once,TGTGCCAGCAGTTCCAGTCGGAATGAGCAGTTCTTC,CASSSSRNEQFF
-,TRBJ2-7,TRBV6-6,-,TGTGCCAGCAGTCCTCCCGGCAGGGACGAGCAGTACTTC,CASSPPGRDEQYF
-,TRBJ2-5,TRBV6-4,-,TGTGCCAGCAGCCCTCGTGGGGGGCCAAAAGAGACCCAGTACTTC,CASSPRGGPKETQYF
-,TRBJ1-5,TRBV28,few,TGTGCCAGCAGTGATGGGGGGCAGCATTTT,CASSDGGQHF
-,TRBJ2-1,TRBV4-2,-,TGTGCCAGCAGCCGCGGCAATGAGCAGTTCTTC,CASSRGNEQFF
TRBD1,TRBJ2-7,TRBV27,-,TGTGCCAGCAGTTTACGGACAGGGGCCTACGAGCAGTACTTC,CASSLRTGAYEQYF
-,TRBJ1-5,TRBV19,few,TGTGCCAGTAGATCCCCCAGGAGAGGCAATCAGCCCCAGCATTTT,CASRSPRRGNQPQHF
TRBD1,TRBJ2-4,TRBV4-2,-,TGTGCCAGCAGCCCCTTACAAAGGACAGGGGGCGCCAACATTCAGTACTTC,CASSPLQRTGGANIQYF
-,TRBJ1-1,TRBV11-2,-,TGTGCCAGCAGCTCACAATTGAGCACTGAAGCTTTCTTT,CASSSQLSTEAFF
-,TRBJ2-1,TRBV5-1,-,TGCGCCAGCAGCCCAAGCGTTAGCTCCTACAATGAGCAGTTCTTC,CASSPSVSSYNEQFF
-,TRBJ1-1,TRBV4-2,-,TGTGCCAGCAGCCGTAGTGTGGACACTGAAGCTTTCTTT,CASSRSVDTEAFF
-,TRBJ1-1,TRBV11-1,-,TGTGCCAGCAGCTCCACCGGGACGACGATGAACACTGAAGCTTTCTTT,CASSSTGTTMNTEAFF
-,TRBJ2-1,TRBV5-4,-,TGTGCCAGCAGCTTAGTGGATGCAGTTCCACTCAAGCAGTTCTTC,CASSLVDAVPLKQFF
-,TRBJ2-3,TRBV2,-,TGTGCCAGCAGCTATTCCACAGATACGCAGTATTTT,CASSYSTDTQYF
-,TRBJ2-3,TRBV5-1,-,TGCGCCAGCAGCTTGGGGCTAGTGCCAGATACGCAGTATTTT,CASSLGLVPDTQYF
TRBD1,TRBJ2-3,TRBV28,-,TGTGCCAGCAGCGCCGACAGGGGTGGTGATACGCAGTATTTT,CASSADRGGDTQYF
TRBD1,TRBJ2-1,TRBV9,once,TGTGCCAGCAGCACCCAGGACAGGAACAGCAATGAGCAGTTCTTC,CASSTQDRNSNEQFF
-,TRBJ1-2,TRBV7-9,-,TGTGCCAGCAGCCGATCGGCAGGGATATCCTATGGCTACACCTTC,CASSRSAGISYGYTF
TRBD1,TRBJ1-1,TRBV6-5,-,TGTGCCAGCAGAGGGACAGGGGGGATGAACACTGAAGCTTTCTTT,CASRGTGGMNTEAFF
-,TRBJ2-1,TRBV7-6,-,TGCGGCTCTACGGGGGAGCAGTGGCGGAATGAGCAGTTCTTC,CGSTGEQWRNEQFF
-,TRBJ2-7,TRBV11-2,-,TGTGCCAGCAGCCTTGGAGTGGGGGACGAGCAGTACTTC,CASSLGVGDEQYF
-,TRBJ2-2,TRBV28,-,TGTGCCAGCAGTTTGTTCCGGGAGAACGCCGGGGAGCTGTTTTTT,CASSLFRENAGELFF
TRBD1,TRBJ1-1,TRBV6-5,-,TGTGCCAGCTCCGGGACAGTGAACACTGAAGCTTTCTTT,CASSGTVNTEAFF